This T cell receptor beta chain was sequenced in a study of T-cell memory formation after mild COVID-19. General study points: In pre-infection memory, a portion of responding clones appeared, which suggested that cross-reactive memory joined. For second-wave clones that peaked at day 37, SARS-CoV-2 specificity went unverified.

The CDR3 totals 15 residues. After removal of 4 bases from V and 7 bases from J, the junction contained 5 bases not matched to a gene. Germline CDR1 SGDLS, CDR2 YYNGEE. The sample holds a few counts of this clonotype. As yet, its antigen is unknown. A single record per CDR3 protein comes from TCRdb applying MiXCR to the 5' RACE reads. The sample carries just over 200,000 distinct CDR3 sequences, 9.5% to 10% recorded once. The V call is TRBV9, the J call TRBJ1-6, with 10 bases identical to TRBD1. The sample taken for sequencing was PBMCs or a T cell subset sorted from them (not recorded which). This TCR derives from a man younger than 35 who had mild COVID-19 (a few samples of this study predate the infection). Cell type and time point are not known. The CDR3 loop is CASSTRTGGNSPLHF. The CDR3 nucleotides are TGTGCCAGCAGCACCCGGACAGGGGGAAATTCACCCCTCCACTTT.